A selection of T cell receptor beta chains follows, all from one sample in a study of blood T cell repertoires in COVID-19. Assay used: immunoSEQ multiplex PCR; TCRdb lists only in-frame clones, some missing. The sample records a few hundred thousand clones, 80% to 90% being singletons. Input material: PBMCs or T cells enriched from blood (not recorded which). These receptors originate from a middle-aged woman with acute COVID-19. Each CDR3 is given with its conserved first and last residue. A D gene is named only where the DNA matches it firmly. Some rows have no size entry. The others give once, few or many, or a class for an expanded clone.

TRBJ2-5 . TRBV5-1 TRBD2 CASSSLAGGGETQYF TGCGCCAGCAGCTCGCTAGCGGGAGGTGGGGAGACCCAGTACTTC
TRBJ1-3 . TRBV19 TRBD1 CASSTRTGGGNTIYF TGTGCCAGTAGTACTCGGACAGGAGGAGGAAACACCATATATTTT
TRBJ1-2 . TRBV11-2 . CASSTPTEYGYTF TGTGCCAGCAGCACCCCGACAGAATATGGCTACACCTTC
TRBJ2-7 . TRBV2 . CASRRSYEQYF TGTGCCAGCCGTCGCTCCTACGAGCAGTACTTC
TRBJ2-7 . TRBV6-5 TRBD2 CASSYTASGSYEQYF TGTGCCAGCAGTTACACGGCTAGCGGGTCCTACGAGCAGTACTTC
TRBJ1-5 . TRBV7-2 TRBD1 CASSLVLWTGDQPQHF TGTGCCAGCAGCTTAGTTCTTTGGACAGGGGACCAGCCCCAGCATTTT
TRBJ1-1 few TRBV9 . CASSPGGWDTEAFF TGTGCCAGCAGCCCGGGGGGATGGGACACTGAAGCTTTCTTT
TRBJ1-5 . TRBV2 . CASSEGTVNQPQHF TGTGCCAGCAGTGAAGGGACAGTTAATCAGCCCCAGCATTTT
TRBJ2-2 once TRBV25-1 TRBD1 CASSGIRGLGGELFF TGTGCCAGCAGTGGGATCAGGGGGCTTGGCGGGGAGCTGTTTTTT
TRBJ1-2 . TRBV13 . CASSLGAPPGGYTF TGTGCCAGCAGCTTAGGGGCACCTCCGGGGGGCTACACCTTC
TRBJ1-2 once TRBV5-1 TRBD1 CATRTGGDYGYTF TGCGCCACACGGACAGGGGGCGACTATGGCTACACCTTC
TRBJ2-5 . TRBV5-5 TRBD1 CASSLGTGPQETQYF TGTGCCAGCAGCCTAGGGACAGGACCACAAGAGACCCAGTACTTC
TRBJ2-3 . TRBV2 TRBD2 CASSPNGLAGTHGDTQYF TGTGCCAGCAGTCCTAACGGACTAGCGGGAACCCACGGGGATACGCAGTATTTT
TRBJ1-6 . TRBV4-3 . CASSPSQGYNSPLHF TGCGCCAGCAGCCCAAGCCAGGGCTATAATTCACCCCTCCACTTT
TRBJ2-7 few TRBV27 TRBD1 CASSLPGQGFHEQYF TGTGCCAGCAGTCTCCCGGGACAGGGGTTTCACGAGCAGTACTTC
TRBJ2-1 few TRBV4-2 TRBD1 CASSQGDSYNEQFF TGTGCCAGCAGCCAAGGGGACAGCTACAATGAGCAGTTCTTC
TRBJ1-6 . TRBV27 TRBD1 CASSFPDRTYNSPLHF TGTGCCAGCAGTTTCCCGGACAGGACCTATAATTCACCCCTCCACTTT
TRBJ1-3 once TRBV20-1 TRBD1 CSANDRGVGNTIYF TGCAGTGCTAATGACAGGGGGGTTGGAAACACCATATATTTT
TRBJ2-2 . TRBV7-2 TRBD2 CASSPRLAGNTGELFF TGTGCCAGCAGCCCCAGACTAGCGGGGAACACCGGGGAGCTGTTTTTT
TRBJ2-2 . TRBV18 . CASSMDRPNTGELFF TGTGCCAGCTCAATGGACAGACCGAACACCGGGGAGCTGTTTTTT
TRBJ2-1 . TRBV28 . CASSLLAAEQFF TGTGCCAGCAGTTTATTAGCTGCTGAGCAGTTCTTC
TRBJ2-5 . TRBV28 . CASSLGAWETQYF TGTGCCAGCAGTTTAGGGGCTTGGGAGACCCAGTACTTC
TRBJ2-7 . TRBV27 . CASRQGGSYEQYF TGTGCCAGCAGGCAGGGGGGCTCCTACGAGCAGTACTTC
TRBJ1-3 once TRBV7-8 . CASSSNRGNTIYF TGTGCCAGCAGCTCTAACAGGGGAAACACCATATATTTT
TRBJ1-1 . TRBV18 . CASRRETMNTEAFF TGTGCCAGCCGCCGGGAGACCATGAACACTGAAGCTTTCTTT
TRBJ2-3 . TRBV9 TRBD2 CASSVGLAGGPDTQYF TGTGCCAGCAGCGTAGGGTTAGCGGGAGGGCCCGATACGCAGTATTTT
TRBJ2-7 . TRBV4-1 TRBD2 CASSREAGLVSYEQYF TGCGCCAGCAGCCGGGAGGCGGGACTAGTTTCCTACGAGCAGTACTTC
TRBJ1-1 . TRBV3-1/TRBV3-2 . CASSQAQVGSTEAFF TGTGCCAGCAGTCAAGCACAGGTTGGGTCCACTGAAGCTTTCTTT
TRBJ2-1 few TRBV7-2 TRBD2 CASRKTSGSVDEQFF TGTGCCAGCAGAAAAACTAGCGGGAGTGTGGATGAGCAGTTCTTC
TRBJ2-7 . TRBV7-2 . CASSRATEGEQYF TGTGCCAGCAGCCGGGCAACCGAGGGCGAGCAGTACTTC
TRBJ1-1 . TRBV28 . CASSSGMNTEAFF TGTGCCAGCAGCTCAGGGATGAACACTGAAGCTTTCTTT
TRBJ2-2 once TRBV3-1/TRBV3-2 . CASSQAQYTGELFF TGTGCCAGCAGCCAAGCGCAGTACACCGGGGAGCTGTTTTTT
TRBJ2-1 . TRBV5-4 . CASSSSPGERLYNEQFF TGTGCCAGCAGCTCATCGCCCGGGGAACGCCTATACAATGAGCAGTTCTTC
TRBJ2-2 once TRBV7-6 . CASSTSTNTGELFF TGTGCCAGCAGCACTTCAACGAACACCGGGGAGCTGTTTTTT
TRBJ1-2 . TRBV24-1 . CATSEASYGYTF TGTGCCACCAGTGAGGCCTCATATGGCTACACCTTC
TRBJ2-3 . TRBV2 . CASSPQGQISTDTQYF TGTGCCAGCAGCCCCCAGGGGCAAATTAGCACAGATACGCAGTATTTT
TRBJ2-5 . TRBV4-1 TRBD2 CASSQDWLAGQETQYF TGCGCCAGCAGCCAAGATTGGCTAGCGGGTCAAGAGACCCAGTACTTC
TRBJ1-6 . TRBV25-1 . CASRGYRENSPLHF TGTGCCAGCAGAGGTTACAGGGAGAATTCACCCCTCCACTTT
TRBJ2-3 . TRBV2 TRBD1 CASDRGFTDTQYF TGTGCCAGCGACAGGGGGTTCACAGATACGCAGTATTTT
TRBJ1-1 once TRBV13 . CASTDQANTEAFF TGTGCCAGCACCGACCAGGCGAACACTGAAGCTTTCTTT